One and the same sample provided the 32 T cell receptor beta chains below, sequenced in a study of cytomegalovirus exposure and HLA in healthy donors. Repertoires were generated with immunoSEQ multiplex PCR, while TCRdb's copy carries only in-frame clones and drops some. The data contain around 60,000 clones, 90% to 96% of them singletons. The material sequenced was PBMCs. These receptors were obtained from a woman aged 18-35 years in good health and CMV-seronegative.

The V and J genes are TRBV5-4 and TRBJ2-7; 11 bases fit TRBD2. After removal of 4 bases from V and 5 bases from J, the junction contained 8 bases not matched to a gene. The CDR3 contains 15 residues. Germline lookup yields CDR1 SGHNT and CDR2 YYREEE (reference sequence). Here the CDR3 reads CASSQGLAGNDEQYF. The CDR3 bases are TGTGCCAGCAGCCAAGGACTAGCGGGTAACGACGAGCAGTACTTC. Complete variable domain (other parts from reference TRBV5-4 and TRBJ2-7): ETGVTQSPTHLIKTRGQQVTLRCSSQSGHNTVSWYQQALGQGPQFIFQYYREEENGRGNFPPRFSGLQFPNYSSELNVNALELDDSALYLCASSQGLAGNDEQYFGPGTRLTVT.

The chain recombines TRBV27 with TRBJ2-2; a possible D gene is TRBD2 (6 bases). The CDR3 loop spans 13 amino acids. V dropped 1 base and J dropped 7 bases, with 7 bases sitting between them. Per germline, CDR1 MNHEY and CDR2 SMNVEV (reference sequence). The CDR3 DNA sequence: TGTGCCAGCAGTTTATTGGGAGGCGGGGAGCTGTTTTTT. Its protein is CASSLLGGGELFF.

The chain joins TRBV18 to TRBJ1-1; a possible D gene is TRBD1 (5 bases). There are 17 residues in the CDR3. CDR1 and CDR2 (germline): KGHSH, LQKENI. V lost 3 bases and J 3 bases, leaving 20 bases between the germline ends. The CDR3 nucleotides read TGTGCCAGCTCACCCCGGGACCAAAGGAGGGCGTACACTGAAGCTTTCTTT. Its protein is CASSPRDQRRAYTEAFF.

Regarding this clone: Germline is not matched at one junction end, which may reflect a read error. The V and J genes are TRBV2 and TRBJ2-3, with D possibly being TRBD2 (5 bases). This CDR3 is 12 amino acids long. Germline V gene sequence: CDR1 SNHLY, CDR2 FYNNEI. The DNA of the CDR3 is TGTGCCAGCAGTGAATGGCCTAGCCGCCTTCCTTTT. It encodes CASSEWPSRLPF.

V and J are TRBV7-2 and TRBJ1-1; D remains ambiguous. The CDR3 sequence is 12 residues long. Trimming took off 3 bases at V and 1 base at J, with 3 bases between the two ends. Germline V gene lookup returns CDR1 SGHTA and CDR2 FQGNSA. The CDR3 spells CASSFGNTEAFF. In nucleotides, the CDR3 is TGTGCCAGCAGCTTCGGGAACACTGAAGCTTTCTTT.

About this clone: Germline and junction disagree at one end, which may indicate a read error. V and J are TRBV7-7 and TRBJ1-1, with no clear D. Looked up from germline, CDR1 is SSHAT and CDR2 is FNYEAQ (reference sequence). The CDR3 has 15 residues. As DNA, the CDR3 is TGTGCTAGCAGCTCGGGAAAGGGCAGGAACACTGAAGCTTTCTTT. Amino acids: CASSSGKGRNTEAFF.

The V call is TRBV28, the J call TRBJ1-3; D remains unclear. This CDR3 region has 15 residues. V lost 6 bases, J lost 0 bases, and 12 bases lay in between. Germline V CDR1 and CDR2: MDHEN, SYDVKM. The CDR3 protein is CASSQTPHSGNTIYF. The CDR3 DNA sequence: TGTGCCAGCAGCCAGACACCACACTCTGGAAACACCATATATTTT.

This chain connects TRBV29-1 to TRBJ1-1; TRBD1 might be the D (5 bases). The ends were cut back, 7 bases at V and 5 bases at J, with 14 bases in the middle. The CDR3 has 12 amino acids. Germline CDR1 SQVTM, CDR2 ANQGSEA. The CDR3 sequence: CSAWRGGTEAFF. For the CDR3, the DNA is TGCAGCGCCTGGCGTGGGGGGACTGAAGCTTTCTTT.

This clone was counted only a few times. The chain joins TRBV7-8 to TRBJ2-1; 7 bases fit TRBD1. Germline assignment: CDR1 SGHVS and CDR2 FQNEAQ. The J segment lost 5 bases and the V segment lost 5 bases, leaving 9 bases of the junction unmatched. The CDR3 contains 15 residues. This chain's CDR3 is CASSPDRVRDNEQFF. DNA of the CDR3: TGTGCCAGCAGCCCCGACAGGGTCAGAGACAATGAGCAGTTCTTC.

This rearrangement joins TRBV15 to TRBJ2-7; a weak D match, TRBD1 (6 bases). Trimming shortened V by 8 bases and J by 0 bases, and 14 bases separated the two germline ends. CDR3 length: 14 residues. The V gene's germline CDR1 is LNHNV and CDR2 YYDKDF (reference sequence). The CDR3 here is CATRQQGTSYEQYF. DNA of the CDR3: TGTGCCACCCGGCAACAGGGAACCTCCTACGAGCAGTACTTC.

The rearrangement uses TRBV6-6 and TRBJ2-3, with 8 bases matching TRBD1. The CDR3 consists of 15 residues. Trimming took 8 bases from V and 6 from J; bases not matched to a gene: 13. Germline V CDR1 and CDR2: MNHNY, SVGAGI (reference sequence). CDR3 sequence reads: CASGDRTPGVDTQYF. The CDR3 nucleotides are TGTGCCAGCGGGGACAGGACCCCAGGAGTGGATACGCAGTATTTT.

The chain uses TRBV19 and TRBJ1-5, with TRBD1 matching over 8 bases. Germline lookup yields CDR1 LNHDA and CDR2 SQIVND (reference sequence). The CDR3 has 15 amino acids. V lost 4 bases to trimming and J lost 7 bases; unmatched junction nucleotides: 9. The CDR3 bases are TGTGCCAGTAGTACTCAGGGGGCGCTCGGGCAGCCCCAGCATTTT. Its protein is CASSTQGALGQPQHF.

The chain carries TRBV7-2 and TRBJ2-1; D not certain. V was clipped by 1 base and J by 5 bases, with 9 bases between them. The CDR3 totals 14 residues. The germline V gene encodes CDR1 SGHTA and CDR2 FQGNSA. CDR3 region: CASSLGPRNNEQFF. The CDR3 bases are TGTGCCAGCAGCTTAGGGCCCAGGAACAATGAGCAGTTCTTC.

The chain links TRBV2 to TRBJ2-5; D perhaps matches TRBD2 (6 bases). V was trimmed by 1 base and J by 5 bases, leaving 14 bases between them. The CDR3 is made up of 15 amino acids. Germline V gene data show CDR1 as SNHLY and CDR2 as FYNNEI. The CDR3 sequence is CASSEGLAGGETQYF. For the CDR3, the DNA is TGTGCCAGCAGTGAAGGCCTAGCCGGAGGGGAGACCCAGTACTTC.

The rearrangement links TRBV19 to TRBJ2-5, with a weak D call TRBD2 (6 bases). The CDR3 sequence is 17 residues long. Trimming removed 3 bases at V and 1 base at J, with 18 bases between. The germline CDR1 and CDR2 sequences are LNHDA and SQIVND (reference sequence). CDR3 in DNA: TGTGCCAGTAGTATGGGGGGATTGGGGTGGATCCAAGAGACCCAGTACTTC. Translating it yields CASSMGGLGWIQETQYF.

The V and J genes are TRBV7-3 and TRBJ2-6; TRBD2 matches at 7 bases. The germline V gene encodes CDR1 SGHTA and CDR2 FQGTGA. The CDR3 consists of 15 residues. V shed 5 bases, J shed 3 bases, and the junction held 4 bases outside the gene matches. CDR3 residues: CASSRGGNGANVLTF. The CDR3 DNA reads as TGTGCCAGCAGCCGCGGGGGAAATGGGGCCAACGTCCTGACTTTC.

The J gene is TRBJ2-7, the V gene TRBV27; perhaps TRBD2 as D (6 bases). The CDR3 sequence is 12 residues long. Germline CDR1 MNHEY, CDR2 SMNVEV (reference sequence). V shed 2 bases and J shed 4 bases, with 6 bases lying between them. CDR3 region: CASSLRGYEQYF. The DNA of the CDR3 is TGTGCCAGCAGTTTACGGGGGTACGAGCAGTACTTC.

This clone has a single count. The chain links TRBV28 to TRBJ1-4; D unresolved. The V gene lost 6 bases and the J gene lost 4 bases, with 6 bases spanning the gap. Germline V gene lookup returns CDR1 MDHEN and CDR2 SYDVKM. The CDR3 runs to 12 residues. The CDR3 spells CASSPHNEKLFF. The CDR3 region has the DNA TGTGCCAGCAGCCCCCATAATGAAAAACTGTTTTTT. The variable domain in full, completed from reference TRBV28 and TRBJ1-4, reads DVKVTQSSRYLVKRTGEKVFLECVQDMDHENMFWYRQDPGLGLRLIYFSYDVKMKEKGDIPEGYSVSREKKERFSLILESASTNQTSMYLCASSPHNEKLFFGSGTQLSVL.

As concerns this clone: One end of the junction does not line up with germline, which may come from a read error. V is TRBV7-6 and J is TRBJ2-2; a possible D gene is TRBD1 (6 bases). The length of the CDR3 is 15 residues. The germline V gene has CDR1 SGHVS and CDR2 FNYEAQ. The chain's CDR3 is CGSSPGHANTGELFF. DNA of the CDR3: TGTGGCAGCAGCCCGGGACATGCGAACACCGGGGAGCTGTTTTTT.

The genes are TRBV30 and TRBJ1-2; D is possibly TRBD1 (5 bases). The CDR3 has 13 amino acids. CDR1 is GTSNPN, CDR2 SVGIG, per germline (reference sequence). V lost 5 bases, J lost 4 bases, and 14 bases lay in between. CDR3 amino acids: CAWAIQDGYGYTF. In nucleotides, the CDR3 is TGTGCCTGGGCAATACAGGATGGCTATGGCTACACCTTC. The full variable domain, completed using reference TRBV30 and TRBJ1-2, is SQTIHQWPATLVQPVGSPLSLECTVEGTSNPNLYWYRQAAGRGLQLLFYSVGIGQISSEVPQNLSASRPQDRQFILSSKKLLLSDSGFYLCAWAIQDGYGYTFGSGTRLTVV.

This clone was observed a single time. The rearrangement joins TRBV6-5 to TRBJ2-7; TRBD2 matches 10 bases. Trimming cost V 1 base and J 2 bases; bases outside gene matches: 2. Germline CDR1 and CDR2: MNHEY and SVGAGI. CDR3 size: 15 residues. The CDR3 DNA reads as TGTGCCAGCAGTTACTGGACTAGCGGTCCCTACGAGCAGTACTTC. Encoded protein: CASSYWTSGPYEQYF.

This chain joins TRBV4-1 and TRBJ2-5; possible D gene TRBD2, 7 bases. The V gene lost 0 bases and the J gene lost 2 bases, with 10 bases spanning the gap. CDR1 is MGHRA and CDR2 is YSYEKL in the germline V gene. The CDR3 covers 15 residues. CDR3 nucleotides: TGCGCCAGCAGCCAAGATGGGAGGGGGCAAGAGACCCAGTACTTC. This sequence encodes CASSQDGRGQETQYF.

The chain couples TRBV5-1 to TRBJ2-5; the D gene is possibly TRBD1 (5 bases). The CDR3 has 14 amino acids. Germline CDR1 SGHRS, CDR2 YFSETQ. V lost 7 bases to trimming and J lost 2 bases, with 15 bases between them. CDR3 loop: CASCPGAPQETQYF. The CDR3 DNA is TGCGCCAGCTGTCCTGGGGCACCGCAAGAGACCCAGTACTTC.

V usage is TRBV7-9 and J usage is TRBJ2-2; tentatively, D is TRBD2 (6 bases). The CDR3 loop spans 15 amino acids. V lost 7 bases, J lost 3 bases, and 15 bases lay in between. Germline V gene data show CDR1 as SEHNR and CDR2 as FQNEAQ (reference sequence). CDR3 protein: CASTTGTWDTGELFF. The CDR3 nucleotides read TGTGCCAGCACTACCGGGACTTGGGACACCGGGGAGCTGTTTTTT. Full variable domain (rest looked up from reference TRBV7-9 and TRBJ2-2): DTGVSQNPRHKITKRGQNVTFRCDPISEHNRLYWYRQTLGQGPEFLTYFQNEAQLEKSRLLSDRFSAERPKGSFSTLEIQRTEQGDSAMYLCASTTGTWDTGELFFGEGSRLTVL.

In the case of this clone: The sample has other DNA sequences that encode this CDR3 too. The rearrangement uses TRBV4-3 and TRBJ2-6; the D gene is possibly TRBD1 (6 bases). The ends were cut back, 0 bases at V and 0 bases at J, with 6 bases in the middle. Germline CDR1 LGHNA, CDR2 YSLEER. The CDR3 spans 16 residues. DNA for the CDR3: TGCGCCAGCAGCCAAGACAGGGGCTCTGGGGCCAACGTCCTGACTTTC. Its translation is CASSQDRGSGANVLTF.

The chain employs TRBV7-9 and TRBJ2-2; 11 nucleotides match TRBD1. The CDR3 extends over 14 amino acids. Germline V lookup: CDR1 SEHNR, CDR2 FQNEAQ (reference sequence). The V gene end was trimmed by 5 bases and the J gene end by 8 bases; junction bases not matched to a gene: 4. Here the CDR3 DNA reads TGTGCCAGCAGCCGGACAGGGGGCAAGGGGGAGCTGTTTTTT. It specifies CASSRTGGKGELFF.

The genes are TRBV6-1 and TRBJ2-1, with D possibly matching TRBD2 (6 bases). CDR1 is MNHNS and CDR2 is SASEGT in the germline V gene. The CDR3 covers 16 residues. Deletions cut 2 bases from V and 0 bases from J, with 11 bases between. CDR3 DNA: TGTGCCAGCAGTGAACTGGGGGGTAGCTCCTACAATGAGCAGTTCTTC. Its protein is CASSELGGSSYNEQFF.

The CDR3 nucleotides read TGTGCCAGCAGCTTGGGGGGGGACAGGGGCACAGATACGCAGTATTTT. Protein: CASSLGGDRGTDTQYF. This sequence joins TRBV7-7 and TRBJ2-3, with 9 nucleotides matching TRBD1. This CDR3 has 16 residues. V was pared by 3 bases and J by 1 base, with 5 bases of the junction left unmatched. Germline CDR1 and CDR2: SSHAT and FNYEAQ (reference sequence).

The chain combines TRBV29-1 with TRBJ2-5, with 10 bases identical to TRBD1. V lost 7 bases to trimming and J lost 5 bases; unmatched junction nucleotides: 7. The CDR3 length is 13 residues. Germline CDR1 is SQVTM and CDR2 is ANQGSEA. For the CDR3, the DNA is TGCAGCGCACCGGGACAGGGGAGCGAGACCCAGTACTTC. This gives the protein CSAPGQGSETQYF.

The chain uses TRBV7-9 and TRBJ2-5; no clear D. The CDR3 is made up of 13 amino acids. Looked up from germline, CDR1 is SEHNR and CDR2 is FQNEAQ (reference sequence). With 1 base removed from V and 5 bases from J, the gap between germline ends came to 8 bases. The CDR3 is CASSLVGAETQYF. The CDR3 region has the DNA TGTGCCAGCAGCTTAGTGGGCGCGGAGACCCAGTACTTC.

The rearrangement joins TRBV6-5 to TRBJ1-5; D may be TRBD1 (5 bases). The germline V gene encodes CDR1 MNHEY and CDR2 SVGAGI. The length of the CDR3 is 14 residues. The ends were cut back, 7 bases at V and 2 bases at J, with 12 bases in the middle. The CDR3 bases are TGTGCCAGCACGCAGGGCGGGGGCAATCAGCCCCAGCATTTT. It codes for CASTQGGGNQPQHF.

V usage is TRBV28 and J usage is TRBJ2-1, with 9 bases that match TRBD1. The CDR3 has 16 amino acids. The germline V gene has CDR1 MDHEN and CDR2 SYDVKM. Losses at the gene ends were 6 bases for V and 4 bases for J; bases not matched to a gene: 10. CDR3 region: CASSLTGTGRYNEQFF. The CDR3, as DNA: TGTGCCAGCAGCCTTACCGGGACAGGGAGATACAATGAGCAGTTCTTC.